This section outlines one T cell receptor (beta chain) sequence together with its context. Which antigen it targets is not known. Base qualities are missing; no much larger clone stands one base away. This sample stems from a study of human versus mouse CDR3 diversity and MHC coevolution (dated by TCRdb to 2016 to 2017). With regard to the full study: The immunoSEQ assay was reported to detect one in 200,000 T cells and to minimize multiplex PCR amplification bias. Across mouse and human samples, each sample had between roughly 0.6 x 10^7 and 1.7 x 10^7 valid reads. As a reference point for TCR selection on multiple MHC II alleles, the study used human naive CD4 T cell repertoires and compared them against human-TCR-locus transgenic mice that have a single MHC II. Three healthy volunteer blood donors were included in the human cohort, with one aged 30 to 40, one aged 40 to 49 and one aged 60 to 70 at collection. General study outcomes and caveats: Repertoire diversity was not considered directly comparable between humans and mice because human T cells were selected on 5 or 6 MHC II alleles. According to iCHAO1 estimates, humans had the largest TCR beta repertoire, roughly 1.5 million clonotypes, which was attributed likely to selection by multiple MHC II molecules. The lowest clonal inequality scores among all compared groups were observed in most of the three human donors. On average, humans had more CDR3 deletions and insertions than mice, indicating greater exonuclease and TdT activity.

From cysteine to phenylalanine, the CDR3 is 14 amino acids long. Of the read, only the CDR3 DNA is kept; its 42 bases are in frame from base 1. Sequences ENHRY (CDR1) and SYGVKD (CDR2) are obtained from the germline V gene. Trimming removed 6 bases from V and 5 bases from J, leaving 16 bases between the germline ends. Genomic DNA was extracted from the sorted cells using the QIAGEN blood and tissue kit and was quantified on a NanoDrop 1000. TCR alpha and beta chains were deep sequenced and quantified on the immunoSEQ platform using multiplex PCR of genomic DNA. As for the authors' bioinformatics: TCR sequences were annotated using IMGT gene and region definitions. Out-of-frame rearrangements were taken as a proxy for the preselection repertoire and were compared with in-frame clonotypes. To estimate repertoire size, the study used the iCHAO1 estimator that comes with the immunoSEQ platform. A Gini index, which is based on the Lorenz curve, was applied to in-frame amino acid clonotypes to measure clonal inequality. Shared clonotypes were counted with the intersect function of the R package tcR, and similarity was scored with the Jaccard index. V, J and V-J usage frequencies went into a principal component analysis run with the R prcomp function, with no normalization applied. The source is immuneACCESS, and TCRdb retained only in-frame sequences with V and J called. Part of the clones is not carried over; for the studies checked, unresolved V genes explain less than half of this, and the remainder is unexplained. Clone size and V and J calls were adopted from that table, with D and trimming inferred from the DNA. This sample is represented by tens of thousands of clones; around 94% of them were singletons. The ten largest account for under 20% of the sample.

Fluorescence-activated cell sorting was used to isolate naive CD4 T cells, defined as CD45RO-negative and CD62L-positive, from PBMCs. Each donor gave 50 to 65 ml of fresh peripheral blood, from which PBMCs were isolated by Ficoll density centrifugation. Sorting was performed on a FACSAria III instrument, with purity above 95% for all samples. Source material: naive CD4+ T cells from blood. The sample's cell subset or site label is to be understood as: CD45RO-negative CD62L-positive naive CD4 T cells. The TCR sequence derives from a person aged 55 to 75 in good health. The V gene is TRBV10-3 and the J gene is TRBJ1-1, with TRBD1 as a weak D call on 5 bases. The DNA reads as follows: TGTGCCATCAGCCTACAGGACGGTGAAACTGAAGCTTTCTTT. This yields the protein CAISLQDGETEAFF.